The 20 T cell receptor beta chains below come from one sample, sequenced in a study of blood T cell repertoires in COVID-19. Clones were sequenced by immunoSEQ multiplex PCR, and TCRdb holds only the in-frame ones, with some missing. Altogether 250,000 or so clones are present, around 83% being singletons, with the ten largest covering approximately 1.4%. Sequencing used peripheral blood. The receptors shown here come from a middle-aged woman who had recovered from COVID-19.

This clone has only one observation. The rearrangement uses TRBV5-5 and TRBJ2-7, with TRBD1 matching over 7 bases. Germline CDR1 SGHKS, CDR2 YYEKEE (reference sequence). The CDR3 spans 13 residues. V trimming: 6 bases; J trimming: 4 bases; junction bases outside the gene matches: 7. CDR3 residues: CASNPGDRYEQYF. CDR3 nucleotides: TGTGCCAGCAACCCTGGGGACAGATACGAGCAGTACTTC. The variable domain in full, with the rest retrieved from reference TRBV5-5 and TRBJ2-7, is DAGVTQSPTHLIKTRGQQVTLRCSPISGHKSVSWYQQVLGQGPQFIFQYYEKEERGRGNFPDRFSARQFPNYSSELNVNALLLGDSALYLCASNPGDRYEQYFGPGTRLTVT.

CDR3 amino acids: CASSTAGGATHEQFF. As DNA, the CDR3 is TGTGCCAGCAGTACTGCGGGGGGCGCCACCCATGAGCAGTTCTTC. The genes are TRBV28 and TRBJ2-1; the match to TRBD2 covers 8 bases. The J segment lost 8 bases and the V segment lost 5 bases, leaving 11 bases of the junction unmatched. Germline V CDR1 and CDR2: MDHEN, SYDVKM. The CDR3 is 15 residues long.

The genes are TRBV19 and TRBJ2-7; 9 bases map to TRBD2. Germline lookup yields CDR1 LNHDA and CDR2 SQIVND (reference sequence). J lost 3 bases, V lost 5 bases, and 5 bases had no gene match. The CDR3 totals 14 residues. CDR3 sequence: CASSRTSEGYEQYF. DNA for the CDR3: TGTGCCAGTAGTCGGACTAGCGAAGGCTACGAGCAGTACTTC.

This chain connects TRBV24-1 to TRBJ2-1; possibly TRBD2 for D (6 bases). CDR3 length equals 14 residues. CDR1 and CDR2 from the germline V gene are KGHDR and SFDVKD. The V end was cut by 6 bases, the J end by 2 bases, with 10 bases between. The CDR3 DNA reads TGTGCCACCAGTCTGGCGGGGCCCTACAATGAGCAGTTCTTC. It yields the protein CATSLAGPYNEQFF.

This clone has a single count. This rearrangement joins TRBV3-1 (or the pseudogene TRBV3-2) to TRBJ1-1; the D gene is possibly TRBD1 (5 bases). CDR3 length: 14 residues. V lost 6 bases to trimming and J lost 2 bases, with 13 bases between them. From germline, CDR1 is LGHDT and CDR2 YNNKEL (reference sequence). For the CDR3, the DNA is TGTGCCAGCAGATCCGAAGACAGCAACACTGAAGCTTTCTTT. Its protein is CASRSEDSNTEAFF.

For this clone: This sample includes further DNA sequences coding for the same CDR3. In DNA, the CDR3 is TGCAGTGCTCACAGGAACACTGAAGCTTTCTTT. Amino acids: CSAHRNTEAFF. This chain links TRBV20-1 with TRBJ1-1; D remains ambiguous. The CDR3 covers 11 residues. Trimming left V 5 bases short and J 1 base short, with 5 bases between. CDR1 and CDR2 from the germline V gene are DFQATT and SNEGSKA (reference sequence).

The rearrangement uses TRBV19 and TRBJ1-5, with 8 bases that match TRBD1. Trimming took 2 bases from V and 1 from J; bases not matched to a gene: 7. Germline V gene lookup returns CDR1 LNHDA and CDR2 SQIVND (reference sequence). CDR3 length equals 17 residues. The CDR3 DNA reads TGTGCCAGTAGTATACAAAAGGACAGGGCGAGCAATCAGCCCCAGCATTTT. This translates into CASSIQKDRASNQPQHF.

V usage is TRBV10-3 and J usage is TRBJ2-1; 7 bases agree with TRBD2. CDR3 length: 14 amino acids. Trimming removed 4 bases from V and 6 bases from J; junction bases left unmatched: 6. Germline loops: CDR1 ENHRY, CDR2 SYGVKD. For the CDR3, the DNA is TGTGCCATCAGTGCTGGGGGGGGAGGCAATGAGCAGTTCTTC. Protein sequence: CAISAGGGGNEQFF.

V and J are TRBV4-2 and TRBJ2-3, with 10 bases matching TRBD2. The germline gives CDR1 LGHNA, CDR2 YNFKEQ. V gave up 6 bases and J gave up 2 bases; unmatched junction bases: 2. The CDR3 totals 14 residues. The CDR3 is CASSTSGVTDTQYF. In DNA form, the CDR3 reads TGTGCCAGCAGTACTAGCGGGGTCACAGATACGCAGTATTTT.

The chain links TRBV5-1 to TRBJ1-4; no definite D call. The CDR3 is 16 residues long. Germline V gene lookup returns CDR1 SGHRS and CDR2 YFSETQ. The V end was cut by 3 bases, the J end by 4 bases, with 16 bases between. The CDR3 coding sequence is TGCGCCAGCAGCTCTCATGTCGGGGATCATAATGAAAAACTGTTTTTT. Translation gives CASSSHVGDHNEKLFF.

The chain joins TRBV9 to TRBJ1-5; tentative D call: TRBD1 (5 bases). The CDR3 has 15 amino acids. V shed 2 bases and J shed 3 bases, with 12 bases lying between them. Germline V gives CDR1 SGDLS, CDR2 YYNGEE. CDR3 DNA: TGTGCCAGCAGCGTCGGGACGGACTACAATCAGCCCCAGCATTTT. This gives the protein CASSVGTDYNQPQHF.

The chain has TRBV5-5 and TRBJ2-1; 8 bases match TRBD1. V lost 4 bases and J lost 0; bases outside the gene matches: 3. Germline V CDR1 and CDR2: SGHKS, YYEKEE (reference sequence). The CDR3 spans 15 residues. The DNA for the CDR3 is TGTGCCAGCAGCCCCGACAGGGGCTCCTACAATGAGCAGTTCTTC. Amino acids: CASSPDRGSYNEQFF.

This chain joins TRBV7-2 and TRBJ1-4, with TRBD1 as a possible D gene (6 bases). V was cut by 2 bases and J by 8 bases, with 15 bases left in between. The CDR3 loop spans 15 amino acids. CDR1 SGHTA and CDR2 FQGNSA come from the germline V gene. In DNA, the CDR3 is TGTGCCAGCAGCTTATTCTCAGGGGTAGGAGAAAAACTGTTTTTT. Translating it yields CASSLFSGVGEKLFF.

The V gene is TRBV28, the J gene TRBJ1-4; perhaps TRBD1 as D (6 bases). Germline V gene lookup returns CDR1 MDHEN and CDR2 SYDVKM. The CDR3 covers 12 residues. The V end lost 6 bases, the J end lost 8 bases, and 10 bases lay between the germline ends. The CDR3 DNA is TGTGCCAGCAGCGGGGGGGGCGAAAAACTGTTTTTT. This sequence encodes CASSGGGEKLFF.

V usage is TRBV7-9 and J usage is TRBJ2-2; 11 nucleotides match TRBD1. The CDR3 length is 15 residues. V was clipped by 4 bases and J by 5 bases; unmatched bases: 3. Germline lookup yields CDR1 SEHNR and CDR2 FQNEAQ (reference sequence). This chain's CDR3 is CASSSGQGVTGELFF. The CDR3 DNA is TGTGCCAGCAGCTCGGGACAGGGGGTTACCGGGGAGCTGTTTTTT.

The chain recombines TRBV5-1 with TRBJ2-1; 8 positions match TRBD1. The CDR3 length is 12 residues. V shed 0 bases and J 15 bases; nucleotides not matched to a gene: 5. CDR1 and CDR2 from the germline V gene are SGHRS and YFSETQ. CDR3 protein: CASSLETGEAFF. CDR3 coding DNA: TGCGCCAGCAGCTTGGAGACAGGGGAGGCGTTCTTC.

The chain couples TRBV2 to TRBJ2-7; unclear D gene. Germline V gives CDR1 SNHLY, CDR2 FYNNEI. The V end lost 6 bases, the J end lost 4 bases, and 10 bases lay between the germline ends. The CDR3 covers 12 residues. CDR3 residues: CASSAQDYEQYF. The CDR3 DNA reads TGTGCCAGCAGCGCGCAGGATTACGAGCAGTACTTC.

As regards this clone: The same CDR3 also results from other DNA sequences found in this sample. The gene calls are TRBV19 and TRBJ1-3, with D uncertain. This CDR3 spans 14 amino acids. V lost 6 bases and J lost 0, with 9 bases in between. Germline assignment: CDR1 LNHDA and CDR2 SQIVND (reference sequence). The CDR3, as DNA: TGTGCCAGTAGCTTTTCTAGCTCTGGAAACACCATATATTTT. It is translated as CASSFSSSGNTIYF. The full variable domain, in which reference TRBV19 and TRBJ1-3 provide the parts outside the CDR3, is DGGITQSPKYLFRKEGQNVTLSCEQNLNHDAMYWYRQDPGQGLRLIYYSQIVNDFQKGDIAEGYSVSREKKESFPLTVTSAQKNPTAFYLCASSFSSSGNTIYFGEGSWLTVV.

The genes are TRBV28 and TRBJ1-5, with TRBD1 as a possible D gene (6 bases). This CDR3 spans 13 amino acids. Deletions cut 6 bases from V and 5 bases from J, with 11 bases between. From germline, CDR1 is MDHEN and CDR2 SYDVKM. CDR3 in DNA: TGTGCCAGCAGCCACAGGGCCCATCAGCCCCAGCATTTT. The encoded protein is CASSHRAHQPQHF.

This chain links TRBV19 with TRBJ1-4; D is possibly TRBD1 (5 bases). With 4 bases removed from V and 5 bases from J, the gap between germline ends came to 8 bases. This CDR3 region has 13 residues. CDR1 and CDR2 (germline): LNHDA, SQIVND (reference sequence). CDR3 DNA: TGTGCCAGTAGTAGGGACTTGAATGAAAAACTGTTTTTT. Its translation is CASSRDLNEKLFF.